These T cell receptor beta chains were read from a single sample in a study of CD8 T cells in Susac syndrome. MiXCR, run by TCRdb on the immunoSEQ multiplex PCR reads, gives a single entry per CDR3 protein. The data show some 110,000 distinct CDR3 sequences, around 94% seen once. Material: CD4+ T cells from PBMCs. These receptors all stem from a human donor in good health. Both conserved end residues are part of each CDR3. D genes are given only for firm matches. Some rows have no size entry. The others give once, few or many, or a class for an expanded clone.

>TRBV7-9|TRBJ2-2|16|TRBD2|NA
CASSLEGSGRTGELFF
TGTGCCAGCAGCTTAGAAGGTAGCGGGAGGACCGGGGAGCTGTTTTTT
>TRBV4-3|TRBJ2-5|13|NA|once
CASSQDRQETQYF
TGCGCCAGCAGCCAAGATCGGCAAGAGACCCAGTACTTC
>TRBV7-2|TRBJ1-2|15|NA|once
CASSPSGGGLYGYTF
TGTGCCAGCAGCCCAAGTGGGGGGGGGCTCTATGGCTACACCTTC
>TRBV29-1|TRBJ1-4|16|TRBD1|NA
CSVLGTGDFTNEKLFF
TGCAGCGTTTTGGGTACAGGGGATTTTACTAATGAAAAACTGTTTTTT
>TRBV5-4|TRBJ2-3|15|TRBD2|NA
CASSLRGRAADTQYF
TGTGCCAGCAGCTTGCGCGGGAGGGCGGCAGATACGCAGTATTTT
>TRBV20-1|TRBJ1-2|14|NA|NA
CSARDQQGSVGYTF
TGCAGTGCTAGAGATCAGCAGGGCAGCGTTGGCTACACCTTC
>TRBV30|TRBJ2-5|14|TRBD2|NA
CAWSLGGSERTQYF
TGTGCCTGGAGTCTGGGCGGGAGCGAAAGGACCCAGTACTTC
>TRBV7-9|TRBJ1-2|13|NA|NA
CASSSLGVEGYTF
TGTGCCAGCAGCTCGCTCGGAGTGGAGGGCTACACCTTC
>TRBV7-8|TRBJ2-3|15|NA|NA
CASIPGTETDGTQYF
TGTGCCAGCATCCCCGGGACGGAGACAGATGGTACGCAGTATTTT
>TRBV15|TRBJ2-1|17|NA|NA
CATSRGVGGLSYNEQFF
TGTGCCACCAGCAGAGGGGTGGGAGGCCTCTCCTACAATGAGCAGTTCTTC
>TRBV30|TRBJ2-5|13|NA|NA
CAWSVWGKETQYF
TGTGCCTGGAGTGTGTGGGGAAAAGAGACCCAGTACTTC
>TRBV20-1|TRBJ2-2|14|TRBD2|NA
CSAVTTSGPGELFF
TGCAGCGCTGTCACTACTAGCGGGCCCGGGGAGCTGTTTTTT
>TRBV5-1|TRBJ2-5|13|NA|NA
CASSLGPHEAQYF
TGCGCCAGCAGCTTGGGGCCGCATGAGGCCCAGTACTTC
>TRBV3-1|TRBJ2-5|14|NA|NA
CASSLRTEKETQYF
TGTGCCAGCAGCCTAAGGACGGAGAAAGAGACCCAGTACTTC
>TRBV7-2|TRBJ2-5|14|NA|NA
CASSLEQGFGTQYF
TGTGCCAGCAGCTTAGAACAGGGTTTTGGGACCCAGTACTTC
>TRBV20-1|TRBJ2-3|16|TRBD2|NA
CSAPTLTSGNTDTQYF
TGCAGTGCTCCCACCTTGACTAGCGGAAACACAGATACGCAGTATTTT
>TRBV20-1|TRBJ2-7|14|NA|NA
CSARAGAGAYEQYF
TGCAGTGCTAGGGCGGGGGCTGGGGCCTACGAGCAGTACTTC
>TRBV3-1|TRBJ2-7|18|TRBD2|NA
CASSQLRTSGRRTYEQYF
TGTGCCAGCAGCCAACTTCGGACTAGCGGGAGAAGAACCTACGAGCAGTACTTC
>TRBV27|TRBJ1-2|14|TRBD1|NA
CASSQRQGWYGYTF
TGTGCCAGCAGCCAGAGACAGGGTTGGTATGGCTACACCTTC
>TRBV10-3|TRBJ2-1|14|TRBD2|NA
CAISPGLATNEQFF
TGTGCCATCAGCCCGGGACTAGCGACCAATGAGCAGTTCTTC
>TRBV18|TRBJ2-2|15|NA|NA
CASSPPMGHTGELFF
TGTGCCAGCTCACCACCAATGGGTCACACCGGGGAGCTGTTTTTT
>TRBV20-1|TRBJ2-7|14|TRBD2|once
CSARGGTRKHEQYF
TGCAGTGCTAGAGGGGGGACTAGAAAGCACGAGCAGTACTTC
>TRBV2|TRBJ2-1|16|TRBD2|NA
CASSAVAGGPMNEQFF
TGTGCCAGCAGTGCGGTAGCGGGAGGGCCCATGAATGAGCAGTTCTTC
>TRBV6-2/TRBV6-3|TRBJ2-1|17|NA|NA
CASSALRDSPLYNEQFF
TGTGCCAGCAGTGCCCTCCGAGATAGCCCCCTCTACAATGAGCAGTTCTTC
>TRBV5-1|TRBJ1-1|13|NA|NA
CASSRAGGTEAFF
TGCGCCAGCAGCAGGGCAGGAGGAACTGAAGCTTTCTTT
>TRBV28|TRBJ2-7|15|TRBD2|NA
CASSSSGAGDYEQYF
TGTGCCAGCAGTTCCTCGGGAGCGGGGGACTACGAGCAGTACTTC
>TRBV3-1|TRBJ1-1|17|NA|NA
CASSPRGAVGVNTEAFF
TGTGCCAGCAGCCCTCGGGGGGCCGTTGGCGTGAACACTGAAGCTTTCTTT
>TRBV6-2/TRBV6-3|TRBJ1-3|15|TRBD1|NA
CASSSLDRNRNTIYF
TGTGCCAGCAGTTCCTTGGACAGGAATCGGAACACCATATATTTT
>TRBV12-3/TRBV12-4|TRBJ2-2|17|TRBD2|NA
CASSFTTSGSFTGELFF
TGTGCCAGCAGTTTCACGACTAGCGGGAGCTTCACCGGGGAGCTGTTTTTT
>TRBV9|TRBJ2-7|14|NA|NA
CASSPQGEDYEQYF
TGTGCCAGCAGCCCCCAAGGGGAAGACTACGAGCAGTACTTC
>TRBV3-1|TRBJ1-1|13|NA|NA
CASSQGLNTEAFF
TGTGCCAGCAGCCAGGGGCTGAACACTGAAGCTTTCTTT
>TRBV6-2/TRBV6-3|TRBJ1-2|16|TRBD1|NA
CASSPGTGPVDYGYTF
TGTGCCAGCAGCCCCGGGACAGGGCCGGTGGACTATGGCTACACCTTC
>TRBV29-1|TRBJ1-3|15|NA|NA
CSVEEQASSGNTIYF
TGCAGCGTTGAAGAGCAGGCTTCCTCTGGAAACACCATATATTTT
>TRBV7-2|TRBJ1-1|14|TRBD1|NA
CASSFQTGDGEAFF
TGTGCCAGCAGCTTCCAGACAGGGGATGGTGAAGCTTTCTTT
>TRBV2|TRBJ1-2|12|TRBD1|NA
CASNQGAYGYTF
TGTGCCAGCAATCAGGGGGCCTATGGCTACACCTTC
>TRBV5-6|TRBJ1-2|11|NA|NA
CASSRLTGYTF
TGTGCCAGCAGCAGATTGACGGGCTACACCTTC
>TRBV5-6|TRBJ2-1|12|NA|once
CASSLQFDEQFF
TGTGCCAGCAGCTTGCAGTTCGATGAGCAGTTCTTC
>TRBV20-1|TRBJ1-2|13|NA|NA
CSARAGINYGYTF
TGCAGTGCTAGAGCAGGGATTAACTATGGCTACACCTTC
>TRBV4-1|TRBJ2-6|16|NA|NA
CASSQEGTAGANVLTF
TGCGCCAGCAGCCAAGAGGGAACAGCGGGGGCCAACGTCCTGACTTTC
>TRBV6-5|TRBJ2-1|18|TRBD2|NA
CASSYSFSGRSSYNEQFF
TGTGCCAGCAGTTACTCGTTTAGCGGGAGGAGCTCCTACAATGAGCAGTTCTTC
>TRBV19|TRBJ2-1|15|TRBD2|NA
CASSILAGVNNEQFF
TGTGCCAGTAGTATACTAGCGGGAGTAAACAATGAGCAGTTCTTC
>TRBV2|TRBJ2-3|14|TRBD2|NA
CASDVRGGADTQYF
TGTGCCAGCGATGTTCGGGGGGGAGCAGATACGCAGTATTTT
>TRBV7-2|TRBJ2-7|16|TRBD2|NA
CASSPRLAGRDREQYF
TGTGCCAGCAGCCCCCGACTAGCGGGAAGAGATCGCGAGCAGTACTTC
>TRBV15|TRBJ1-1|13|NA|once
CATSRDRNTEAFF
TGTGCCACCAGCAGGGACAGGAACACTGAAGCTTTCTTT
>TRBV29-1|TRBJ1-1|11|NA|NA
CSDRGNTEAFF
TGCAGCGACAGAGGGAACACTGAAGCTTTCTTT
>TRBV5-5|TRBJ2-7|17|TRBD2|NA
CASSLRLAGGLSYEQYF
TGTGCCAGCAGCTTGAGGCTAGCGGGAGGGTTATCCTACGAGCAGTACTTC
>TRBV6-5|TRBJ2-5|13|NA|NA
CASSYPSTETQYF
TGTGCCAGCAGTTACCCTTCCACTGAGACCCAGTACTTC
>TRBV7-9|TRBJ1-2|12|NA|once
CASAGENYGYTF
TGTGCCAGTGCCGGCGAGAACTATGGCTACACCTTC
>TRBV4-3|TRBJ2-3|16|NA|NA
CASSQDLAARPSAQYF
TGCGCCAGCAGCCAAGATCTTGCTGCCAGGCCTAGTGCGCAGTATTTT
>TRBV20-1|TRBJ1-3|16|NA|once
CSARDPAGSSGNTIYF
TGCAGTGCTAGAGATCCCGCAGGCAGCTCTGGAAACACCATATATTTT
>TRBV24-1|TRBJ2-3|16|TRBD1|NA
CATSPHRGTDSDTQYF
TGTGCCACCAGCCCCCACAGGGGAACGGACTCAGATACGCAGTATTTT
>TRBV29-1|TRBJ1-3|13|NA|NA
CSVDDRSGNTIYF
TGCAGCGTTGACGACCGCTCTGGAAACACCATATATTTT
>TRBV5-4|TRBJ1-1|15|NA|NA
CASSSGKAPGTEAFF
TGTGCCAGCAGTTCGGGAAAGGCTCCGGGCACTGAAGCTTTCTTT
>TRBV10-3|TRBJ1-4|12|NA|NA
CAISRGDEKLFF
TGTGCCATCAGCAGAGGGGATGAAAAACTGTTTTTT
>TRBV7-4|TRBJ2-7|13|NA|few
CASSLRQTYEQYF
TGTGCCAGCAGCTTAAGACAGACCTACGAGCAGTACTTC
>TRBV2|TRBJ1-1|13|NA|NA
CASRLDGNTEAFF
TGTGCCAGCAGGTTGGACGGGAACACTGAAGCTTTCTTT
>TRBV27|TRBJ1-5|15|TRBD1|few
CASSTGTGDNQPQHF
TGTGCCAGCAGCACCGGGACAGGGGATAATCAGCCCCAGCATTTT
>TRBV5-1|TRBJ1-2|16|NA|NA
CASSPGGGPANYGYTF
TGCGCCAGCAGCCCTGGGGGGGGGCCGGCCAACTATGGCTACACCTTC
>TRBV6-5|TRBJ1-2|16|NA|NA
CASSYSSGSLTYGYTF
TGTGCCAGCAGTTACTCGTCAGGGTCGTTGACCTATGGCTACACCTTC
>TRBV20-1|TRBJ2-3|15|TRBD1|once
CSATRTGIVTDTQYF
TGCAGTGCTACCCGGACAGGAATCGTTACAGATACGCAGTATTTT